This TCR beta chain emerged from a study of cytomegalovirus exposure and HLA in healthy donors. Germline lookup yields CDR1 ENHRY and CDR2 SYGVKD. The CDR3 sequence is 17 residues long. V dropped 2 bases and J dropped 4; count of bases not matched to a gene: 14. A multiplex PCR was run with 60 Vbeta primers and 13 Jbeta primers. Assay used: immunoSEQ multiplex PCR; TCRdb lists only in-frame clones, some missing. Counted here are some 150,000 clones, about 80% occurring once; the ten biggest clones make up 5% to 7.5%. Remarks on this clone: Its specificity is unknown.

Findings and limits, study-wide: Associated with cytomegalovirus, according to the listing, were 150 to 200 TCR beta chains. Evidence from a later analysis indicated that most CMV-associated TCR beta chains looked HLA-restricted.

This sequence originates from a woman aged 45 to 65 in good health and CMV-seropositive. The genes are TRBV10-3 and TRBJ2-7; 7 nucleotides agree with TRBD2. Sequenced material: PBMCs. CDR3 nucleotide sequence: TGTGCCATCAGTGAGACCAACGAAGCGGGGATGAAGTACGAGCAGTACTTC. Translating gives CAISETNEAGMKYEQYF.